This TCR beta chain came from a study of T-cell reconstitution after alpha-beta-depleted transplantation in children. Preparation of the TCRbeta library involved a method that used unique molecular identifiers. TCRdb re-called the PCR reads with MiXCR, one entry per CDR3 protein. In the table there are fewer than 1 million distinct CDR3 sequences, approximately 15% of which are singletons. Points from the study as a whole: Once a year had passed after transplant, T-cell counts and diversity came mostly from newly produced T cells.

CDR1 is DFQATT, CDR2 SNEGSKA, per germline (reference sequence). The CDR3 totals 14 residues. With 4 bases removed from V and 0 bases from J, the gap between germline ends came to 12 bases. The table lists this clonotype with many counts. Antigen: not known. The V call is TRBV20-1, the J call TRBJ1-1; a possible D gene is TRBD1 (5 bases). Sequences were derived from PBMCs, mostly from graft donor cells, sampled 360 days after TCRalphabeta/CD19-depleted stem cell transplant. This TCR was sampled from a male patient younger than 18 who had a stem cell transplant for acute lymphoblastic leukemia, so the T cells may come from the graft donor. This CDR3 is CSAKGDPMNTEAFF. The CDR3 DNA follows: TGCAGTGCTAAAGGGGACCCAATGAACACTGAAGCTTTCTTT.